This T cell receptor beta chain appears in the sequencing data of a study of cytomegalovirus exposure and HLA in healthy donors. TCRdb's copy holds only in-frame clones and misses some; the assay was immunoSEQ multiplex PCR. The table lists 150,000 to 200,000 clones, about 82% of them singletons. In this sample, this clone turned up once. Germline-derived CDR1 and CDR2 are SGDLS and YYNGEE. This CDR3 has 16 residues. The germline V and J ends were trimmed by 1 base and 6 bases, with 19 bases remaining between them. The donors were in the approximately 130-subject validation cohort; that cohort was separate from the roughly 660-subject first cohort.

Input material: PBMCs. The gene calls are TRBV9 and TRBJ1-1; D is ambiguous. This clonotype was obtained from a young woman in good health and CMV-seronegative. CDR3 amino acids: CASSVYPERGISEAFF. In nucleotides, the CDR3 is TGTGCCAGCAGCGTATACCCCGAGAGAGGCATCTCTGAAGCTTTCTTT.